The sequence of this TCR beta chain was determined in a study of T cells in Graves' hyperthyroidism and ophthalmopathy. Points from the study as a whole: The blood repertoire included most of the expanded thyroid clonotypes above 0.001.

Template material for amplifying TCR beta CDR3 regions consisted of RNA transcripts. The TCR CDR3 first-round RT-PCR relied on the HTBI primer set. MiXCR was run by TCRdb on the multiplex PCR reads, yielding one entry per CDR3 protein. The data show 340,000 or so distinct CDR3 sequences, around a sixth seen once. This clonotype came up a few times. The antigen remains unidentified. The CDR3 is 13 residues long. Germline V gene lookup returns CDR1 SEHNR and CDR2 FQNEAQ (reference sequence). V lost 5 bases and J lost 4, with 11 bases in between. Graves' hyperthyroidism showing no ophthalmopathy progression within 18 months was considered stable. Newly diagnosed hyperthyroidism patients aged 18 to 65 years had disease lasting under 2 months. Criteria for exclusion of patients were uncontrolled infection, other autoimmune disease, pregnancy or lactation.

The specimen was blood. The V gene is TRBV7-9, the J gene TRBJ1-2; tentative D call: TRBD1 (5 bases). The sequence came from a woman aged 45-59 years with Graves' hyperthyroidism. The CDR3: CASSTDSLYGYTF. DNA for the CDR3: TGTGCCAGCAGCACCGACAGCCTCTATGGCTACACCTTC.